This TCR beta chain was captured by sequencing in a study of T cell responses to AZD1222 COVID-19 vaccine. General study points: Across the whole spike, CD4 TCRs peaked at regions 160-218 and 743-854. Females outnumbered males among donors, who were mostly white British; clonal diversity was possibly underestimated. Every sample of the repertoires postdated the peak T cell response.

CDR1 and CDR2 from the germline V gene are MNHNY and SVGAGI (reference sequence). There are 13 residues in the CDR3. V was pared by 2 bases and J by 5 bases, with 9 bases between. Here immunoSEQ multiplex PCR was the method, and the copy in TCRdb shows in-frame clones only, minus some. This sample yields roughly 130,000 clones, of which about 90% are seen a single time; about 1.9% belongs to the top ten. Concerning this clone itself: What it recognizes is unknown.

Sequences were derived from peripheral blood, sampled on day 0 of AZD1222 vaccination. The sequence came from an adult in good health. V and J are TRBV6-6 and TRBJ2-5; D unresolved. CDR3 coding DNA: TGTGCCAGCAGTTACCGTCATGGGGAGACCCAGTACTTC. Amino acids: CASSYRHGETQYF.